The 21 T cell receptor beta chains given below trace back to one sample, sequenced in a study of blood T cell repertoires in COVID-19. Repertoires were generated with immunoSEQ multiplex PCR, while TCRdb's copy carries only in-frame clones and drops some. Counted here are 40,000 to 50,000 clones, 75% to 80% occurring once; the ten biggest clones make up around 30%. The sequenced sample consisted of peripheral blood. All receptors come from a woman aged 70-85 years with acute or convalescent COVID-19.

This clone was recorded a few times. The V gene is TRBV18, the J gene TRBJ2-1, with 7 nucleotides matching TRBD1. Trimming at V came to 8 bases and at J to 5 bases, leaving 9 bases not matched to a gene. The CDR3 covers 14 residues. CDR1 is KGHSH, CDR2 LQKENI, per germline. CDR3 bases: TGTGCCAGCGCCGAGGACAGGAACAACAATGAGCAGTTCTTC. This encodes CASAEDRNNNEQFF. Based on the CDR3 plus reference TRBV18 and TRBJ2-1, the full variable domain is NAGVMQNPRHLVRRRGQEARLRCSPMKGHSHVYWYRQLPEEGLKFMVYLQKENIIDESGMPKERFSAEFPKEGPSILRIQQVVRGDSAAYFCASAEDRNNNEQFFGPGTRLTVL.

The V call is TRBV6-4, the J call TRBJ1-1, with D maybe TRBD1 (5 bases). The germline V gene encodes CDR1 MRHNA and CDR2 SNTAGT. This CDR3 has 17 amino acids. V lost 0 bases to trimming and J lost 3 bases, with 17 bases between them. CDR3: CASSDSTTYGGYTEAFF. In DNA, the CDR3 is TGTGCCAGCAGTGACTCGACAACGTACGGGGGTTACACTGAAGCTTTCTTT.

This clone came up a few times. The gene calls are TRBV5-5 and TRBJ1-5; D unclear. V was pared by 0 bases and J by 1 base, with 8 bases between. CDR3 length equals 15 residues. The germline V gene encodes CDR1 SGHKS and CDR2 YYEKEE (reference sequence). CDR3 bases: TGTGCCAGCAGCTTGGCCACTTACAGCAATCAGCCCCAGCATTTT. Translation gives CASSLATYSNQPQHF.

This clone has a handful of counts. DNA of the CDR3: TGTGCCAGCTCACCACCGACTAGCGGGAATTACGAGCAGTACTTC. It encodes CASSPPTSGNYEQYF. The rearrangement joins TRBV18 to TRBJ2-7; 11 nucleotides align to TRBD2. There are 15 residues in the CDR3. The germline CDR1 and CDR2 sequences are KGHSH and LQKENI. V lost 0 bases to trimming and J lost 4 bases; unmatched junction nucleotides: 2.

The CDR3 is CASSVGFRGYGYTF. CDR3 DNA: TGTGCCAGCAGCGTTGGGTTTAGGGGCTATGGCTACACCTTC. The rearrangement joins TRBV9 to TRBJ1-2; TRBD1 might be the D (5 bases). In germline, CDR1 is SGDLS, CDR2 YYNGEE. V gave up 2 bases and J gave up 4 bases, with 12 bases separating them. This CDR3 comprises 14 residues. Variable domain in full (rest from reference TRBV9 and TRBJ1-2): DSGVTQTPKHLITATGQRVTLRCSPRSGDLSVYWYQQSLDQGLQFLIQYYNGEERAKGNILERFSAQQFPDLHSELNLSSLELGDSALYFCASSVGFRGYGYTFGSGTRLTVV.

J is TRBJ1-5 and V is TRBV30, with a possible D match to TRBD1 (5 bases). The CDR3 is made up of 13 amino acids. The ends were cut back, 0 bases at V and 9 bases at J, with 12 bases in the middle. The germline V gene encodes CDR1 GTSNPN and CDR2 SVGIG (reference sequence). CDR3 region: CAWSVSGERPQHF. The CDR3 nucleotides read TGTGCCTGGAGTGTATCGGGGGAAAGGCCCCAGCATTTT.

The gene calls are TRBV7-9 and TRBJ2-1; possibly TRBD2 for D (6 bases). The CDR3 has 14 amino acids. Per germline, CDR1 SEHNR and CDR2 FQNEAQ (reference sequence). V was shortened by 10 bases and J by 7 bases, with 20 bases between the two germline ends. The CDR3 spells CAIPDAGNRNEQFF. CDR3 nucleotides: TGTGCCATCCCAGACGCGGGGAATAGGAATGAGCAGTTCTTC.

J is TRBJ2-2 and V is TRBV13; the D gene is possibly TRBD1 (6 bases). Trimming took off 5 bases at V and 4 bases at J, with 11 bases between the two ends. CDR3 length equals 14 residues. Germline V gene sequence: CDR1 PRHDT, CDR2 FYEKMQ (reference sequence). For the CDR3, the DNA is TGTGCCAGCAGCCTGGGACAACCCACCGGGGAGCTGTTTTTT. It specifies CASSLGQPTGELFF.

This chain connects TRBV4-2 to TRBJ2-7; D not certain. V lost 0 bases, J lost 0 bases, and 9 bases lay in between. This CDR3 has 15 amino acids. Per the germline V gene, CDR1 is LGHNA and CDR2 is YNFKEQ. The CDR3 sequence is CASSQDPGSSYEQYF. In nucleotides, the CDR3 is TGTGCCAGCAGCCAAGATCCCGGTAGCTCCTACGAGCAGTACTTC.

The V gene is TRBV27, the J gene TRBJ2-7, with 13 positions matching TRBD2. The V gene end was trimmed by 1 base and the J gene end by 6 bases; junction bases not matched to a gene: 3. The CDR3 runs 15 residues. The germline CDR1 and CDR2 sequences are MNHEY and SMNVEV (reference sequence). The CDR3: CASSLYGTSGVEQYF. In nucleotides, the CDR3 is TGTGCCAGCAGTTTATACGGGACTAGCGGGGTCGAGCAGTACTTC.

The sample holds one count of this clone. This chain uses TRBV10-1 with TRBJ1-1, with TRBD1 as a possible D gene (6 bases). Germline loops: CDR1 WNHNN, CDR2 SYGVQD (reference sequence). CDR3 size: 13 residues. V lost 6 bases, J lost 5 bases, and 13 bases lay in between. The CDR3 here is CASRGTMDTEAFF. The CDR3, as DNA: TGCGCCAGCAGAGGGACAATGGATACTGAAGCTTTCTTT.

The genes are TRBV7-2 and TRBJ2-1, with TRBD1 matching 9 bases. Germline V CDR1 and CDR2: SGHTA, FQGNSA. V was pared by 4 bases and J by 5 bases, with 6 bases of the junction left unmatched. The CDR3 has 15 residues. CDR3 in amino acids: CASSSQGQGNNEQFF. CDR3 bases: TGTGCCAGCAGCTCACAGGGACAGGGCAACAATGAGCAGTTCTTC.

The rearrangement links TRBV25-1 to TRBJ2-7, with 9 bases lining up with TRBD1. Trimming took 1 base from V and 3 from J; bases not matched to a gene: 4. Germline CDR1 and CDR2: MGHDK and SYGVNS. The CDR3 is made up of 15 amino acids. CDR3 DNA sequence: TGTGCCAGCAGTGAATCCGGGACAGGGTACTACGAGCAGTACTTC. Protein: CASSESGTGYYEQYF.

This sequence joins TRBV28 and TRBJ1-2; no clear D. There are 14 residues in the CDR3. The germline V gene encodes CDR1 MDHEN and CDR2 SYDVKM. The V and J ends lost 3 bases and 6 bases respectively, with 14 bases between them. CDR3 sequence (DNA): TGTGCCAGCAGTTTCCGTAAGTGGTCGGATGGCTACACCTTC. It translates to CASSFRKWSDGYTF.

CDR3 amino acids: CAWSPGRDQPQHF. CDR3 DNA: TGTGCCTGGAGCCCGGGGAGAGATCAGCCCCAGCATTTT. The chain couples TRBV30 to TRBJ1-5; D call uncertain. The V gene lost 3 bases and the J gene lost 5 bases, with 11 bases spanning the gap. Looked up from germline, CDR1 is GTSNPN and CDR2 is SVGIG (reference sequence). The CDR3 extends over 13 amino acids.

The V and J genes are TRBV5-1 and TRBJ2-7; 8 bases agree with TRBD1. J lost 0 bases, V lost 4 bases, and 9 bases had no gene match. The CDR3 consists of 16 residues. The germline V gene has CDR1 SGHRS and CDR2 YFSETQ. CDR3 nucleotide sequence: TGCGCCAGCAGCGTAACTGGGACAGGAAGCTCCTACGAGCAGTACTTC. Translating it yields CASSVTGTGSSYEQYF.

The chain recombines TRBV6-5 with TRBJ1-1, with D tentatively TRBD1 (5 bases). This CDR3 contains 13 residues. V lost 8 bases, J lost 4 bases, and 14 bases lay in between. The germline CDR1 and CDR2 sequences are MNHEY and SVGAGI. DNA for the CDR3: TGTGCCAGCGTCAGGTACCAGGGCACTGAAGCTTTCTTT. Translation: CASVRYQGTEAFF.

The V gene is TRBV2, the J gene TRBJ1-2; weak D call: TRBD1 (6 bases). Germline CDR1 is SNHLY and CDR2 is FYNNEI. The germline V and J ends were trimmed by 11 bases and 3 bases, with 19 bases remaining between them. The CDR3 is 14 residues long. The CDR3 sequence is CARGDTGFYYGYTF. The CDR3 DNA reads TGTGCCCGTGGGGATACAGGGTTTTACTATGGCTACACCTTC.

This rearrangement joins TRBV7-9 to TRBJ2-7, with 9 bases identical to TRBD1. The length of the CDR3 is 15 residues. The trim removed 4 bases at V and 7 bases at J, leaving 11 bases unmatched. In germline, CDR1 is SEHNR, CDR2 FQNEAQ (reference sequence). The CDR3 bases are TGTGCCAGCAGCTCCCCGGGACAGGGAACATGGGAGCAGTACTTC. This codes for CASSSPGQGTWEQYF.

The rearrangement uses TRBV5-4 and TRBJ1-6; a possible D gene is TRBD1 (6 bases). The germline gives CDR1 SGHNT, CDR2 YYREEE (reference sequence). V lost 0 bases to trimming and J lost 8 bases, with 6 bases between them. The length of the CDR3 is 13 residues. For the CDR3, the DNA is TGTGCCAGCAGCTTGGACAGGGATTCACCCCTCCACTTT. Translated: CASSLDRDSPLHF.

The chain recombines TRBV7-2 with TRBJ2-1; TRBD2 matches at 11 bases. Looked up from germline, CDR1 is SGHTA and CDR2 is FQGNSA. J was trimmed by 7 bases and V by 6 bases; bases with no gene match: 11. The CDR3 length is 16 residues. The CDR3 nucleotides are TGTGCCAGCAGTCCCTCTCTAGCGGGGGGCCGGAATGAGCAGTTCTTC. The encoded protein is CASSPSLAGGRNEQFF.